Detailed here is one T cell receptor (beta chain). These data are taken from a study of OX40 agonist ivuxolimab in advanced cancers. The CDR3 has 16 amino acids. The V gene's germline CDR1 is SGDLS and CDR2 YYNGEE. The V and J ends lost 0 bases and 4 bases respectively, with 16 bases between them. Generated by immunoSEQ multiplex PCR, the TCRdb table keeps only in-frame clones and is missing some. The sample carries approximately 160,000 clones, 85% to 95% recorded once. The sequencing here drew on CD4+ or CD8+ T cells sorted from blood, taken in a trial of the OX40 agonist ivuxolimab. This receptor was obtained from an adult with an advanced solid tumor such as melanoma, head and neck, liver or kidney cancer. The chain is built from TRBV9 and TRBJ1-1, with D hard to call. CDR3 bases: TGTGCCAGCAGCGTAGGTTGGGCAACTGGGAGCACTGAAGCTTTCTTT. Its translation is CASSVGWATGSTEAFF.